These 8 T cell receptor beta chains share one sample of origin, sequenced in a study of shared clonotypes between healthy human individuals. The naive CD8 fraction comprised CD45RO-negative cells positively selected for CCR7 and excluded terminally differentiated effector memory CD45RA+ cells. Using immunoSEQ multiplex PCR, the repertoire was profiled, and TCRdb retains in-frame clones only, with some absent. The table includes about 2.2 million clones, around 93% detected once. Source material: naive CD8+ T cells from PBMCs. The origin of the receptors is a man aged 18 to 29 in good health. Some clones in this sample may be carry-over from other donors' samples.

CDR3 bases: TGTGCTAGTGGGGTAGCGGGAGAGGGGACAGATACGCAGTATTTT. The encoded protein is CASGVAGEGTDTQYF. The chain joins TRBV12-5 to TRBJ2-3, with 9 positions matching TRBD2. J was trimmed by 3 bases and V by 6 bases; bases with no gene match: 7. Germline CDR1 is LGHNT and CDR2 is FRNRAP. The CDR3 runs 15 residues.

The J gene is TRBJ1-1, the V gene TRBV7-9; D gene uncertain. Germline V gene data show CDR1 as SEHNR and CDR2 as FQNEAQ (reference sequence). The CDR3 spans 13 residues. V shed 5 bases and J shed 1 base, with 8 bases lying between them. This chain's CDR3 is CASSGPQNTEAFF. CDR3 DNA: TGTGCCAGCAGCGGCCCACAGAACACTGAAGCTTTCTTT. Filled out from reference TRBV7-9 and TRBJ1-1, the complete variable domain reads DTGVSQNPRHKITKRGQNVTFRCDPISEHNRLYWYRQTLGQGPEFLTYFQNEAQLEKSRLLSDRFSAERPKGSFSTLEIQRTEQGDSAMYLCASSGPQNTEAFFGQGTRLTVV.

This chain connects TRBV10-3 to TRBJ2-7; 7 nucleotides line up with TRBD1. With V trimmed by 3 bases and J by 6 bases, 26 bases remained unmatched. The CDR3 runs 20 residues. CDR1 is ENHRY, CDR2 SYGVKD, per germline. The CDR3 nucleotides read TGTGCCATCAGTGAAGGAGTGTCCCTGCGCGGACAGGAGAGTACCCGCGAGCAGTACTTC. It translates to CAISEGVSLRGQESTREQYF.

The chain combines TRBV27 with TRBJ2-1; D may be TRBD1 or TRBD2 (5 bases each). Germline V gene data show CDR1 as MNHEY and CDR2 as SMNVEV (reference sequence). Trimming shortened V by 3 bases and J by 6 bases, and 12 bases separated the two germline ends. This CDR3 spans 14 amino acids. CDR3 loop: CASSFRDRRNEQFF. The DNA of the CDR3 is TGTGCCAGCAGTTTCCGGGACCGCCGCAATGAGCAGTTCTTC.

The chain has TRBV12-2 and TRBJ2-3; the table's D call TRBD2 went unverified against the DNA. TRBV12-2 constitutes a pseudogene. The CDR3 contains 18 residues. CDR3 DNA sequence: TGTGCAAGTCGCCACCAGGACGTTCTAGCGGGAGATTCGGATACGCAGTATTTT. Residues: CASRHQDVLAGDSDTQYF.

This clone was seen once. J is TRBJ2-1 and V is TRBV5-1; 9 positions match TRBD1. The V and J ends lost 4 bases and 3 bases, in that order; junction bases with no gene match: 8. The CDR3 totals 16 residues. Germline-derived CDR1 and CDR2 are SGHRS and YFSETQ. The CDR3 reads CASSPLGTGNYNEQFF. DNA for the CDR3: TGCGCCAGCAGCCCGCTAGGGACAGGGAACTACAATGAGCAGTTCTTC.

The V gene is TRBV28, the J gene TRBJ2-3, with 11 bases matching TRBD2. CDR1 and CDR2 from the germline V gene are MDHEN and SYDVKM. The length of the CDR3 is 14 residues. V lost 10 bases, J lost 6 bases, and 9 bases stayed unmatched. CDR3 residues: CAIELAGDFDTQYF. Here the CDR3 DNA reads TGTGCCATCGAACTAGCGGGAGATTTCGATACGCAGTATTTT.

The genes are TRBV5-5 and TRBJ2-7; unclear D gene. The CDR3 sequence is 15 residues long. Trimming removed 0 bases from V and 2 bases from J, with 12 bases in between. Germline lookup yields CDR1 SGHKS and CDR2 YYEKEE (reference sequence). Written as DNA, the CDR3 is TGTGCCAGCAGCTTGGATTCCGGGTTTACCTACGAGCAGTACTTC. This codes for CASSLDSGFTYEQYF.